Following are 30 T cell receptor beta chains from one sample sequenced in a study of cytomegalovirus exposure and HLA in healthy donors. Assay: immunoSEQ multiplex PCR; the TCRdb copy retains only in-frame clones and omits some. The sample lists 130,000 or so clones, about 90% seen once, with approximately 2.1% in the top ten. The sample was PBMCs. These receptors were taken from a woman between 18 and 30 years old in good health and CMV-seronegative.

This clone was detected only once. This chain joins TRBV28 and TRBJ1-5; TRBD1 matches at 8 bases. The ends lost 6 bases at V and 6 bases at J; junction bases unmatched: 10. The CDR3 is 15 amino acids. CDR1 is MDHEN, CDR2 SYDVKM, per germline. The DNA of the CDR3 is TGTGCCAGCAGCTTTCCTGACAGGGGTGGTCAGCCCCAGCATTTT. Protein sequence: CASSFPDRGGQPQHF.

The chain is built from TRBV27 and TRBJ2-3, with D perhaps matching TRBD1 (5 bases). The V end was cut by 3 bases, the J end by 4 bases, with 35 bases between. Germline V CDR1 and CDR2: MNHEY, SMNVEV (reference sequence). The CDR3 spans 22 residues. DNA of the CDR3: TGTGCCAGCAGTTTTCGGCAGGGAAGTCGCCCCACCACGGCAGGGAATGCAGATACGCAGTATTTT. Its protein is CASSFRQGSRPTTAGNADTQYF.

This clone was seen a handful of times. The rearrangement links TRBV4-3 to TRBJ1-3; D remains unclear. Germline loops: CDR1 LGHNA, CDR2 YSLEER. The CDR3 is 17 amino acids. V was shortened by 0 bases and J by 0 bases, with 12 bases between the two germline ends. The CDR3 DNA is TGCGCCAGCAGCCAAGAACCGGGGTTTTCCTCTGGAAACACCATATATTTT. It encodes CASSQEPGFSSGNTIYF.

The CDR3 DNA reads as TGCGCCAGCAGCTTGGCCACAGGGTATGAGACCCAGTACTTC. It yields the protein CASSLATGYETQYF. The chain joins TRBV5-1 to TRBJ2-5; D is possibly TRBD1 (6 bases). Germline V gene sequence: CDR1 SGHRS, CDR2 YFSETQ. This CDR3 has 14 amino acids. V lost 0 bases and J lost 5, with 11 bases in between. Full variable domain (remainder filled in from reference TRBV5-1 and TRBJ2-5): KAGVTQTPRYLIKTRGQQVTLSCSPISGHRSVSWYQQTPGQGLQFLFEYFSETQRNKGNFPGRFSGRQFSNSRSEMNVSTLELGDSALYLCASSLATGYETQYFGPGTRLLVL.

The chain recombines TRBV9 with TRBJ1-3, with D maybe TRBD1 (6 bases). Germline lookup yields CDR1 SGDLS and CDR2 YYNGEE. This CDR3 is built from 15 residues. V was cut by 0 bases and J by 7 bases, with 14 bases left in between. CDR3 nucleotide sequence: TGTGCCAGCAGCGTAGCAGGGGCGAATGGGAACACCATATATTTT. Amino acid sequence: CASSVAGANGNTIYF.

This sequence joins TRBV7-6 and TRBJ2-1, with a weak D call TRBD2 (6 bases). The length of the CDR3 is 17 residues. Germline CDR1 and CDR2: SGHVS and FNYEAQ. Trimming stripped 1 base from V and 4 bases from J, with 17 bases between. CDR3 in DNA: TGTGCCAGCAGCTTAGGACCCGCGGCTAGCGAGTACAATGAGCAGTTCTTC. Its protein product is CASSLGPAASEYNEQFF. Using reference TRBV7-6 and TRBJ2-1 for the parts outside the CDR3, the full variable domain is GAGVSQSPRYKVTKRGQDVALRCDPISGHVSLYWYRQALGQGPEFLTYFNYEAQQDKSGLPNDRFSAERPEGSISTLTIQRTEQRDSAMYRCASSLGPAASEYNEQFFGPGTRLTVL.

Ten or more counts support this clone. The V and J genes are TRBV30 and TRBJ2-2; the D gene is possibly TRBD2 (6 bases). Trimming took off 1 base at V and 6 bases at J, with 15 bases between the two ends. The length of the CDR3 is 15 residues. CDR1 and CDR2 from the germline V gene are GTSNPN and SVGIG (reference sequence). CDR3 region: CAWSGRSGLSGELFF. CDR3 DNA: TGTGCCTGGAGTGGGAGGAGCGGGTTATCCGGGGAGCTGTTTTTT.

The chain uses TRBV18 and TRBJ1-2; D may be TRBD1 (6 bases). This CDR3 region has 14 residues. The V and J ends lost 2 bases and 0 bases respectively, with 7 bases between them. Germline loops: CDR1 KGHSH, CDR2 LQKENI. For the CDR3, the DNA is TGTGCCAGCTCACCATCAGGGGCTAACTATGGCTACACCTTC. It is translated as CASSPSGANYGYTF.

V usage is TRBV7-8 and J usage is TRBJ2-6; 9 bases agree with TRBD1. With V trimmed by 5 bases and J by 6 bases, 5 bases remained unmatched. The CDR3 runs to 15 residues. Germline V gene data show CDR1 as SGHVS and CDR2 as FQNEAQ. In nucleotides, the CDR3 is TGTGCCAGCAGCAAGGACAGGGGTGAGGCCAACGTCCTGACTTTC. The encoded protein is CASSKDRGEANVLTF.

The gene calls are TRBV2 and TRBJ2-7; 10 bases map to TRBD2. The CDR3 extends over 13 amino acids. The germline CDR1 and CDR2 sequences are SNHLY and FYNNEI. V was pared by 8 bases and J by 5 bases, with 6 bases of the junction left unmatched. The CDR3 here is CASSELAGDEQYF. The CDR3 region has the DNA TGTGCCAGCTCAGAGCTAGCGGGAGACGAGCAGTACTTC.

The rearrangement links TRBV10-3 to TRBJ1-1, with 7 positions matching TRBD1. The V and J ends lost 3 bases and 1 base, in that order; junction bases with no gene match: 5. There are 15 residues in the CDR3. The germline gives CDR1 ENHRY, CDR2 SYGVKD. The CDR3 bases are TGTGCCATCAGTGATCCGGGACAGAAGAACACTGAAGCTTTCTTT. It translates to CAISDPGQKNTEAFF.

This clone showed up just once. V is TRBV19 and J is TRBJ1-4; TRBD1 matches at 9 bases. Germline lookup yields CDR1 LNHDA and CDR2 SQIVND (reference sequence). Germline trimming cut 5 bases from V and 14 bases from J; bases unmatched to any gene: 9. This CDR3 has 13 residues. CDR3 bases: TGTGCCAGTAGTGCCTCGGGACAGGGTCGGCTGTTTTTT. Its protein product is CASSASGQGRLFF.

The chain's CDR3 is CASLGLAGAREQYF. The CDR3, as DNA: TGTGCCAGCCTGGGACTAGCGGGAGCAAGGGAGCAGTACTTC. The rearrangement uses TRBV6-6 and TRBJ2-7, with 14 nucleotides matching TRBD2. The germline gives CDR1 MNHNY, CDR2 SVGAGI (reference sequence). The length of the CDR3 is 14 residues. After removal of 8 bases from V and 7 bases from J, the junction contained 7 bases not matched to a gene.

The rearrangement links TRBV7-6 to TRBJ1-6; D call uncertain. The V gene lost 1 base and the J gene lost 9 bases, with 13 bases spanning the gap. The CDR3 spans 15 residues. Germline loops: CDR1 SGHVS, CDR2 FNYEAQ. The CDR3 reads CASSLGQRRSSPLHF. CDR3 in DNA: TGTGCCAGCAGCTTAGGGCAGCGTCGCTCTTCACCCCTCCACTTT. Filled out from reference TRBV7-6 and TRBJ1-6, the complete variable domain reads GAGVSQSPRYKVTKRGQDVALRCDPISGHVSLYWYRQALGQGPEFLTYFNYEAQQDKSGLPNDRFSAERPEGSISTLTIQRTEQRDSAMYRCASSLGQRRSSPLHFGNGTRLTVT.

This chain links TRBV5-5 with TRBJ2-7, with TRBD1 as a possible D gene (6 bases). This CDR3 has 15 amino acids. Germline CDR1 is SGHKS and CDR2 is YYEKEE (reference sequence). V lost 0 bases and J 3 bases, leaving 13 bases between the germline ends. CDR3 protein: CASSLAWAGDYEQYF. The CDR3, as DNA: TGTGCCAGCAGCTTGGCATGGGCAGGGGACTACGAGCAGTACTTC.

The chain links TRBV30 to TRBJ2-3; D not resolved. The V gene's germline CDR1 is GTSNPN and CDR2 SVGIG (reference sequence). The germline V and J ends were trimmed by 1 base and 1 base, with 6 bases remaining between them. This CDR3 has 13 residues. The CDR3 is CAWSAAGTDTQYF. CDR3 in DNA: TGTGCCTGGAGTGCCGCGGGCACAGATACGCAGTATTTT.

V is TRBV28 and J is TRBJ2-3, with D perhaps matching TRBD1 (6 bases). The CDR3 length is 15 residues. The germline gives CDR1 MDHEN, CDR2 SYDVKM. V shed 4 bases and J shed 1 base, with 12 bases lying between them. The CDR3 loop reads CASSYLTGGTDTQYF. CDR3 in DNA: TGTGCCAGCAGTTACCTGACAGGCGGCACAGATACGCAGTATTTT. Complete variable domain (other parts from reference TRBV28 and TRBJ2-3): DVKVTQSSRYLVKRTGEKVFLECVQDMDHENMFWYRQDPGLGLRLIYFSYDVKMKEKGDIPEGYSVSREKKERFSLILESASTNQTSMYLCASSYLTGGTDTQYFGPGTRLTVL.

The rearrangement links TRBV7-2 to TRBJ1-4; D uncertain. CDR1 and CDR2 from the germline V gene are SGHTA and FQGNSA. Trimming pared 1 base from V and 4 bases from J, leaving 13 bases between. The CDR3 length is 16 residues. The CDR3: CASSLGRLRLNEKLFF. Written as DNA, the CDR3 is TGTGCCAGCAGCTTAGGGCGTCTGAGACTTAATGAAAAACTGTTTTTT.

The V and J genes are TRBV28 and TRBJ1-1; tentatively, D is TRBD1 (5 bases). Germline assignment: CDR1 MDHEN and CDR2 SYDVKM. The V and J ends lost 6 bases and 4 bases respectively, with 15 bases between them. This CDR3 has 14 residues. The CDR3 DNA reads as TGTGCCAGCAGGTGGCTTGGGGGGGTCACTGAAGCTTTCTTT. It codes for CASRWLGGVTEAFF.

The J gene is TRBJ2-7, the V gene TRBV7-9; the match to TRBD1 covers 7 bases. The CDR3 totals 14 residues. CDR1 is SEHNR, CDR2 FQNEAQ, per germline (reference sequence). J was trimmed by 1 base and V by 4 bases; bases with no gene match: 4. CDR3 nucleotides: TGTGCCAGCAGCTCCCAGGGGGAATCCTACGAGCAGTACTTC. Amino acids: CASSSQGESYEQYF.

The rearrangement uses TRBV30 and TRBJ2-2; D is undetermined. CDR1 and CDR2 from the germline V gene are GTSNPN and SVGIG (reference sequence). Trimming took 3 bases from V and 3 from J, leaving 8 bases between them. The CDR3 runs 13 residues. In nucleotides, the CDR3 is TGTGCCTGGAGATCACATTACACCGGGGAGCTGTTTTTT. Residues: CAWRSHYTGELFF.

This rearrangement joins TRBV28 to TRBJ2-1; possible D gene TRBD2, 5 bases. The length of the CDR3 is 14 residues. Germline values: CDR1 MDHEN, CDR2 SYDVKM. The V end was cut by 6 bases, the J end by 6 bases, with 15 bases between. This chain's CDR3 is CASSNPSSFNEQFF. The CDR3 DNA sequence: TGTGCCAGCAGCAATCCTTCTAGCTTCAATGAGCAGTTCTTC.

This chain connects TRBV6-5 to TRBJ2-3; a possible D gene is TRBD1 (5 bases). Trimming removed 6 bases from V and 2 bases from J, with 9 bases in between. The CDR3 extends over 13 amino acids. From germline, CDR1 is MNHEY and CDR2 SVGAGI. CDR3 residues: CASSRDYTDTQYF. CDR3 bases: TGTGCCAGCAGCAGGGATTACACAGATACGCAGTATTTT.

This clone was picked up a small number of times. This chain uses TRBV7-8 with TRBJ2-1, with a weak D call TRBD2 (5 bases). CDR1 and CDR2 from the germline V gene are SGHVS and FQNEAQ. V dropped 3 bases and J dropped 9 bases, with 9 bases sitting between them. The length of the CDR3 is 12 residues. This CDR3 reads CASSLDLIEQFF. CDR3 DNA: TGTGCCAGCAGCTTGGACTTGATTGAGCAGTTCTTC.

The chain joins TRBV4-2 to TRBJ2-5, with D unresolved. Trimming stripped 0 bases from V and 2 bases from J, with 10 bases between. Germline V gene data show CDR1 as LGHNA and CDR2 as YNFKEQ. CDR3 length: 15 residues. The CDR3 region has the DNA TGTGCCAGCAGCCAAGATCTGACTGCGCAAGAGACCCAGTACTTC. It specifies CASSQDLTAQETQYF.

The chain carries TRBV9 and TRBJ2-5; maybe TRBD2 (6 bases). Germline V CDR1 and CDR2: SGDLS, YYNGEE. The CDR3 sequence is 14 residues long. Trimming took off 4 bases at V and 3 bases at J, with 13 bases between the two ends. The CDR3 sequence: CASSPGLLKETQYF. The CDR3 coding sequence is TGTGCCAGCAGCCCGGGACTCCTAAAAGAGACCCAGTACTTC.

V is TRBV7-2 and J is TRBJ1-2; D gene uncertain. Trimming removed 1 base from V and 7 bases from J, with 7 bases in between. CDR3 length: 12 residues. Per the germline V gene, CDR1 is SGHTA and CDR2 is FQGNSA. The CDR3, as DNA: TGTGCCAGCAGCTTAGAGCTCGGTGGCTACACCTTC. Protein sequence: CASSLELGGYTF.

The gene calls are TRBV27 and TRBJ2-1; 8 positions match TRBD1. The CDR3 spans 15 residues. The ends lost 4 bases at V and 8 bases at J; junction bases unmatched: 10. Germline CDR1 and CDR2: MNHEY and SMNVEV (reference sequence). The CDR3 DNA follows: TGTGCCAGCAGTTCCAGGACAGGGATTGGCGATGAGCAGTTCTTC. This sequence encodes CASSSRTGIGDEQFF.

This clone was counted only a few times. The CDR3 DNA is TGTGCCAGCAGCTTAGGATCGGGGGACAGGGTCGGGGAGCAGTACTTC. Its translation is CASSLGSGDRVGEQYF. The V and J genes are TRBV7-3 and TRBJ2-7; 9 positions match TRBD1. Germline V gene lookup returns CDR1 SGHTA and CDR2 FQGTGA. J gave up 7 bases and V 2 bases, and 12 bases lay outside the gene matches. The CDR3 covers 16 residues.

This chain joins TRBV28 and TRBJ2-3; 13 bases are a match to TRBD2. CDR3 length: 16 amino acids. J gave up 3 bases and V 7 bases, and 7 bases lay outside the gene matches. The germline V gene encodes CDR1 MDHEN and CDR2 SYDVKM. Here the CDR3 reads CASNPWGLAGTDTQYF. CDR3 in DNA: TGTGCCAGCAACCCATGGGGACTAGCGGGAACAGATACGCAGTATTTT.